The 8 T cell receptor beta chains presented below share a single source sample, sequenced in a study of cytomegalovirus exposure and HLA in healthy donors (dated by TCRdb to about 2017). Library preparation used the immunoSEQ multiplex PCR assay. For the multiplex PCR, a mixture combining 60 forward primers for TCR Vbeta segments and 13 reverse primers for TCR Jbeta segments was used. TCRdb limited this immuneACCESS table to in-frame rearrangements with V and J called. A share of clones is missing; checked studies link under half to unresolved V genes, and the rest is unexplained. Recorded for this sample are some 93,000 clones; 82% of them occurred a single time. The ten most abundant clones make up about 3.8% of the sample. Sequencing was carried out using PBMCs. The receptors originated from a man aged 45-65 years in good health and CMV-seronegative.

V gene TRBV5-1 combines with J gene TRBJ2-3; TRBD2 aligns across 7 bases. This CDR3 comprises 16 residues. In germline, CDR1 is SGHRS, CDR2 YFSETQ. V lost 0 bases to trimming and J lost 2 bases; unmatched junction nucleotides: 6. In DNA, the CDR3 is TGCGCCAGCAGCTTGGGTCTAGCGGATTACACAGATACGCAGTATTTT. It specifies CASSLGLADYTDTQYF.

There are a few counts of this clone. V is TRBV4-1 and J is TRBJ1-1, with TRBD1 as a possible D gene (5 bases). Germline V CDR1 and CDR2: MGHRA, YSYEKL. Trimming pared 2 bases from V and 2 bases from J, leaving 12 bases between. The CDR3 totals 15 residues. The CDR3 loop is CASSQSGTANTEAFF. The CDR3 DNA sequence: TGCGCCAGCAGCCAATCCGGGACTGCCAACACTGAAGCTTTCTTT.

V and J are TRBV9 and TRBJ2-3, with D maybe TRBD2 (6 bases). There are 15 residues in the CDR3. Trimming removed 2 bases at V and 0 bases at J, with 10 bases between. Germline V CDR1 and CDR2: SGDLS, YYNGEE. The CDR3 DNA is TGTGCCAGCAGCGTTGGGGGGTCTAGCACAGATACGCAGTATTTT. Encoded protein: CASSVGGSSTDTQYF. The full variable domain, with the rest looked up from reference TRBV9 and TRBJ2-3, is DSGVTQTPKHLITATGQRVTLRCSPRSGDLSVYWYQQSLDQGLQFLIQYYNGEERAKGNILERFSAQQFPDLHSELNLSSLELGDSALYFCASSVGGSSTDTQYFGPGTRLTVL.

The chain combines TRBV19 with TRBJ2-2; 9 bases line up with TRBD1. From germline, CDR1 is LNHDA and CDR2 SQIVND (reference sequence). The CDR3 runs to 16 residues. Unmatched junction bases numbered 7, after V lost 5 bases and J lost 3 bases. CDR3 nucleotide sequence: TGTGCCAGTAGTCCCCGACAGGGGGGGGACACCGGGGAGCTGTTTTTT. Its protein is CASSPRQGGDTGELFF.

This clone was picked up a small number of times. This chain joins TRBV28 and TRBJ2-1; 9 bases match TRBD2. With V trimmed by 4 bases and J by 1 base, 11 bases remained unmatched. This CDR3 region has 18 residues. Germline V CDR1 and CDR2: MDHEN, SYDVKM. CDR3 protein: CASSSPSSGSGSYNEQFF. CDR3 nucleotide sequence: TGTGCCAGCAGTTCACCAAGTAGCGGGAGTGGGTCCTACAATGAGCAGTTCTTC.

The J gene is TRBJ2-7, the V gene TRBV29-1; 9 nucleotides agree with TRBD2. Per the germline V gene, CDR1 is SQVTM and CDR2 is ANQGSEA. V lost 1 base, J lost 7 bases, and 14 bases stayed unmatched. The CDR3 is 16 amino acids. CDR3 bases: TGCAGCGTTGAAGGTCTAGCGGGGAGCGCCGGGAGAGAGCAGTACTTC. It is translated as CSVEGLAGSAGREQYF.

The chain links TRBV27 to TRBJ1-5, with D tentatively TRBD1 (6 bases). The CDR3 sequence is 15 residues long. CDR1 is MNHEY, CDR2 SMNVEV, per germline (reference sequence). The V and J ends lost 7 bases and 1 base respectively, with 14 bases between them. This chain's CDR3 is CASTATGQSNQPQHF. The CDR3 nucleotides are TGTGCCAGCACCGCAACCGGACAGAGCAATCAGCCCCAGCATTTT.

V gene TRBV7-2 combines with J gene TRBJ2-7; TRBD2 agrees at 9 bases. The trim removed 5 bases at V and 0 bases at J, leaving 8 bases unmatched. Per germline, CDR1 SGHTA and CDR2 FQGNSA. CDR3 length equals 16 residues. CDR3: CASSQEPGLASYEQYF. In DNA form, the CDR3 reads TGTGCCAGCAGCCAGGAACCGGGACTAGCCTCCTACGAGCAGTACTTC.